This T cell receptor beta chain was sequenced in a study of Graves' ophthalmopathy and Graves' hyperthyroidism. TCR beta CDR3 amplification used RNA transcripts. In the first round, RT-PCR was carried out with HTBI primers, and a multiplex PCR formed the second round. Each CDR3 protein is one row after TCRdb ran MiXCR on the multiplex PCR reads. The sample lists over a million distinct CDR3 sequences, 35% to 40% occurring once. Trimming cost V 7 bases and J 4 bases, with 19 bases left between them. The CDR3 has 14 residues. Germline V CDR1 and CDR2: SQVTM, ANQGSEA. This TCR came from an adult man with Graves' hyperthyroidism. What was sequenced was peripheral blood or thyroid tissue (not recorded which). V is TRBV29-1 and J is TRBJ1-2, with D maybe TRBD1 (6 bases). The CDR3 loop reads CSGRETGSAYGYTF. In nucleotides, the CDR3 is TGCAGCGGAAGAGAGACAGGTTCAGCCTATGGCTACACCTTC.